This TCR beta chain originates from a study of PD-1 blockade in mismatch repair-deficient tumors. The V segment lost 4 bases and the J segment 13 bases; nucleotides outside the gene matches: 8. Germline lookup yields CDR1 SEHNR and CDR2 FQNEAQ (reference sequence). The CDR3 has 12 residues. Sequenced by immunoSEQ multiplex PCR; TCRdb stores in-frame clones only, minus some. The data show around 120,000 clones, with almost 90% seen just once and about 10% held by the top ten. This clone was counted between two and nine times. Sequenced here: peripheral blood, sampled about 17 months after starting pembrolizumab. The receptor comes from an adult with mismatch repair-deficient cancer. The chain is built from TRBV7-9 and TRBJ1-2; 8 bases align to TRBD1. The CDR3 is CASSSEDRAGTF. The CDR3 DNA reads TGTGCCAGCAGCTCCGAGGACAGGGCAGGCACCTTC.